These 5 T cell receptor beta chains originate from one sample sequenced in a study of blood T cell repertoires in COVID-19. TCRdb's table, derived via immunoSEQ multiplex PCR, lists solely in-frame clones and lacks some. Among 200,000 to 250,000 clones, around 87% were seen once, and the ten largest hold roughly 1.7%. The sequenced sample was PBMCs or T cells enriched from blood (not recorded which). Every receptor here comes from a woman aged 45-65 years who had recovered from COVID-19.

V usage is TRBV5-1 and J usage is TRBJ2-6, with TRBD1 matching over 8 bases. CDR3 length equals 16 residues. V lost 3 bases, J lost 3 bases, and 5 bases stayed unmatched. Germline assignment: CDR1 SGHRS and CDR2 YFSETQ. Here the CDR3 DNA reads TGCGCCAGCAGCTCGACAGGGGCGGGTGGGGCCAACGTCCTGACTTTC. This codes for CASSSTGAGGANVLTF.

V is TRBV4-2 and J is TRBJ1-2, with 7 bases identical to TRBD1. Germline V lookup: CDR1 LGHNA, CDR2 YNFKEQ. The V gene end was trimmed by 2 bases and the J gene end by 4 bases; junction bases not matched to a gene: 7. CDR3 size: 15 residues. The CDR3 protein is CASSQITGTAYGYTF. The CDR3 bases are TGTGCCAGCAGCCAAATTACGGGGACAGCCTATGGCTACACCTTC.

The rearrangement joins TRBV5-1 to TRBJ2-2, with D tentatively TRBD1 (6 bases). Per the germline V gene, CDR1 is SGHRS and CDR2 is YFSETQ. The CDR3 consists of 16 residues. V dropped 4 bases and J dropped 4 bases, with 17 bases sitting between them. For the CDR3, the DNA is TGCGCCAGCAGCGTACCTACAGGGCGAGGCACCGGGGAGCTGTTTTTT. This encodes CASSVPTGRGTGELFF.

CDR3 loop: CASSQTGTGASREQYF. For the CDR3, the DNA is TGTGCCAGCAGCCAAACCGGGACAGGGGCCTCCCGGGAGCAGTACTTC. This sequence joins TRBV4-2 and TRBJ2-7, with 10 nucleotides matching TRBD1. This CDR3 region has 16 residues. Germline CDR1 and CDR2: LGHNA and YNFKEQ. V shed 2 bases and J 7 bases; nucleotides not matched to a gene: 11.

The chain carries TRBV9 and TRBJ2-1; 13 nucleotides line up with TRBD2. Germline V gene data show CDR1 as SGDLS and CDR2 as YYNGEE. V dropped 4 bases and J dropped 5; count of bases not matched to a gene: 3. The CDR3 has 15 amino acids. CDR3 sequence (DNA): TGTGCCAGCAGCCCGGGGACTAGCGGGAACAATGAGCAGTTCTTC. Translated, it gives CASSPGTSGNNEQFF.